The 16 T cell receptor beta chains reported below all come from one sample, sequenced in a study of healthy donors' naive CD4 and CD8 T cells. A linear amplification protocol produced the TCR libraries from 500 ng of total RNA. TCRdb recomputed calls from the reads with MiXCR, one row per CDR3 protein. The repertoire holds approximately 180,000 distinct CDR3 sequences, with about 76% as singletons. The sample comprised naive CD4+ and CD8+ T cells sorted from blood, pooled from several donors. Receptor source: a pool of human donors in good health; the sample pools cells from several healthy donors.

The rearrangement uses TRBV29-1 and TRBJ1-1; TRBD1 is a possible D gene (6 bases). This CDR3 has 13 residues. V lost 6 bases, J lost 6 bases, and 17 bases lay in between. Germline CDR1 is SQVTM and CDR2 is ANQGSEA. The CDR3 protein is CSVGALQDAEAFF. DNA of the CDR3: TGCAGCGTGGGGGCCCTACAGGACGCTGAAGCTTTCTTT.

Only one count was recorded for this clonotype. The junction differs from germline at one of its ends, possibly a read error. This chain joins TRBV29-1 and TRBJ2-1; a possible D gene is TRBD1 (6 bases). The CDR3 runs 12 residues. Germline CDR1 reads SQVTM; CDR2 reads ANQGSEA. CDR3: CSVSFSQGSRPF. CDR3 nucleotide sequence: TGCAGCGTTTCATTCTCACAGGGAAGTAGGCCCTTC.

To note about this clonotype: An end of the junction differs from the germline gene, which may be a read error. The chain is built from TRBV5-1 and TRBJ2-2; D might be TRBD2 (7 bases). Per the germline V gene, CDR1 is SGHRS and CDR2 is YFSETQ. This CDR3 spans 15 amino acids. The CDR3 region has the DNA TGTGCCAGCAGCGGGGACACCCCGAACACCGGGGAGCTGTTTTTT. As protein: CASSGDTPNTGELFF.

This clonotype was recorded once. The CDR3 nucleotides are TGTGCCAGCAGTGAAGCAAGGGGCCCGGCTAGCAATCAGCCCCAGCATTTT. It codes for CASSEARGPASNQPQHF. The rearrangement links TRBV6-1 to TRBJ1-5; maybe TRBD1 (5 bases). Trimming cost V 0 bases and J 0 bases, with 12 bases left between them. The CDR3 consists of 17 residues. CDR1 and CDR2 from the germline V gene are MNHNS and SASEGT.

The rearrangement links TRBV29-1 to TRBJ2-7; D ambiguous. Germline CDR1 SQVTM, CDR2 ANQGSEA. This CDR3 is 12 amino acids long. V gave up 0 bases and J gave up 3 bases, with 6 bases separating them. The CDR3 nucleotides are TGCAGCGTTGAAGACTCATTCTACGAGCAGTACTTC. The encoded protein is CSVEDSFYEQYF.

This clonotype was picked up a small number of times. This chain links TRBV20-1 with TRBJ2-3; D possibly matches TRBD1 or TRBD2 (6 bases each). CDR1 is DFQATT, CDR2 SNEGSKA, per germline (reference sequence). CDR3 size: 16 residues. The V end was cut by 0 bases, the J end by 2 bases, with 15 bases between. Here the CDR3 DNA reads TGCAGTGCTAGAGATTTGGCAGGGGACTTCACAGATACGCAGTATTTT. Its translation: CSARDLAGDFTDTQYF.

V gene TRBV30 combines with J gene TRBJ1-5; no firm D call. V dropped 5 bases and J dropped 1 base, with 12 bases sitting between them. Germline V lookup: CDR1 GTSNPN, CDR2 SVGIG (reference sequence). This CDR3 region has 14 residues. CDR3 amino acids: CAWGQRQSNQPQHF. In nucleotides, the CDR3 is TGTGCCTGGGGTCAACGGCAGAGCAATCAGCCCCAGCATTTT.

This chain links TRBV11-1 with TRBJ2-4; D might be TRBD1 (5 bases). This CDR3 spans 14 amino acids. Germline assignment: CDR1 SGHAT and CDR2 FQDESV (reference sequence). V was trimmed by 3 bases and J by 6 bases, leaving 12 bases between them. The CDR3 sequence: CASSFGTGPNIQYF. Here the CDR3 DNA reads TGTGCCAGCAGCTTTGGTACAGGCCCAAACATTCAGTACTTC.

This clonotype was found a few times. The chain employs TRBV11-2 and TRBJ2-5, with 9 bases aligning to TRBD1. The CDR3 spans 17 residues. Trimming at V came to 4 bases and at J to 3 bases, leaving 12 bases not matched to a gene. CDR1 is SGHAT, CDR2 FQNNGV, per germline. As DNA, the CDR3 is TGTGCCAGCAGCTCTCGTCTGACTGGGACAGGGAAAGAGACCCAGTACTTC. This encodes CASSSRLTGTGKETQYF.

The V gene is TRBV4-3, the J gene TRBJ2-1; D uncertain. The CDR3 runs to 16 residues. Germline CDR1 LGHNA, CDR2 YSLEER. V was cut by 0 bases and J by 0 bases, with 9 bases left in between. The CDR3 DNA sequence: TGCGCCAGCAGCCAAGATAGGGTTAGCTCCTACAATGAGCAGTTCTTC. Translating gives CASSQDRVSSYNEQFF.

This clonotype was found a few times. The rearrangement uses TRBV29-1 and TRBJ1-1; the D is unclear. V was clipped by 4 bases and J by 10 bases, with 19 bases between them. Germline-derived CDR1 and CDR2 are SQVTM and ANQGSEA. The CDR3 spans 13 residues. CDR3 in amino acids: CSVVSPLTPAAFF. CDR3 coding DNA: TGCAGCGTTGTTAGTCCCTTAACCCCGGCAGCTTTCTTT.

This rearrangement joins TRBV5-1 to TRBJ2-3; 7 bases line up with TRBD2. There are 12 residues in the CDR3. CDR1 SGHRS and CDR2 YFSETQ come from the germline V gene. J was trimmed by 5 bases and V by 5 bases; bases with no gene match: 2. The CDR3 DNA sequence: TGCGCCAGCAGACGGGAGGTAGATACGCAGTATTTT. It translates to CASRREVDTQYF.

The chain couples TRBV11-2 to TRBJ1-2; no reliable D call. CDR3 length equals 13 residues. Germline V CDR1 and CDR2: SGHAT, FQNNGV. Trimming shortened V by 2 bases and J by 6 bases, and 10 bases separated the two germline ends. The CDR3 reads CASSLKPKDGYTF. In DNA form, the CDR3 reads TGTGCCAGCAGCTTAAAGCCAAAGGATGGCTACACCTTC.

The V call is TRBV6-5, the J call TRBJ1-5, with TRBD1 matching 7 bases. The CDR3 has 14 amino acids. J was trimmed by 5 bases and V by 5 bases; bases with no gene match: 6. Germline CDR1 is MNHEY and CDR2 is SVGAGI. The CDR3 bases are TGTGCCAGCAGTGAGGGACAGTTATATCAGCCCCAGCATTTT. Protein product: CASSEGQLYQPQHF.

This clonotype occurred a few times. The rearrangement uses TRBV11-2 and TRBJ2-7; TRBD1 is a possible D gene (5 bases). Trimming pared 5 bases from V and 5 bases from J, leaving 13 bases between. The CDR3 has 13 residues. The germline CDR1 and CDR2 sequences are SGHAT and FQNNGV. The CDR3 loop reads CASSLAGNHEQYF. CDR3 sequence (DNA): TGTGCCAGCAGCCTGGCAGGGAACCACGAGCAGTACTTC.

This chain uses TRBV29-1 with TRBJ2-7; D is perhaps TRBD1 (5 bases). The length of the CDR3 is 13 residues. CDR1 SQVTM and CDR2 ANQGSEA come from the germline V gene. The V and J ends lost 7 bases and 6 bases respectively, with 19 bases between them. DNA for the CDR3: TGCAGCGCCCTAACAGGTTCTAGTTCCGAGCAGTACTTC. The encoded protein is CSALTGSSSEQYF.